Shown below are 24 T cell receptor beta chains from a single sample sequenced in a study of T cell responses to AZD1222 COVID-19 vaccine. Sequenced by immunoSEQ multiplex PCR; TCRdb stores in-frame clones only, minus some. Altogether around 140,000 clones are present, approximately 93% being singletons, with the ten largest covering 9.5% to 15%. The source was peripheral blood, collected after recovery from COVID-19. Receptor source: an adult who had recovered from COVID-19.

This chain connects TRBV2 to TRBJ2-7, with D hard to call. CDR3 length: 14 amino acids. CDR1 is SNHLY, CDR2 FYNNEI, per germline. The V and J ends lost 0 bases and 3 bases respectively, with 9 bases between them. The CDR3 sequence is CASSEANRIYEQYF. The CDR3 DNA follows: TGTGCCAGCAGTGAAGCGAACCGTATCTACGAGCAGTACTTC.

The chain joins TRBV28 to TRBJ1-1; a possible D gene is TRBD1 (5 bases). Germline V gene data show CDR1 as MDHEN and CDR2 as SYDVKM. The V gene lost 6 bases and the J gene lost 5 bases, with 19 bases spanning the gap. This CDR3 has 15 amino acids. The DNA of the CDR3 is TGTGCCAGCAGGGGGCTAGGAGGAGGTGGTACTGAAGCTTTCTTT. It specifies CASRGLGGGGTEAFF.

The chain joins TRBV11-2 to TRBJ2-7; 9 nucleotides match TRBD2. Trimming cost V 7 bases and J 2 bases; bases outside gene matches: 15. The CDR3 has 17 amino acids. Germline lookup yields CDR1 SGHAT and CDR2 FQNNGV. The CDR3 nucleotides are TGTGCCAGCACCGAAGGGGTCACTAGCGGGCCTACCTACGAGCAGTACTTC. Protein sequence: CASTEGVTSGPTYEQYF.

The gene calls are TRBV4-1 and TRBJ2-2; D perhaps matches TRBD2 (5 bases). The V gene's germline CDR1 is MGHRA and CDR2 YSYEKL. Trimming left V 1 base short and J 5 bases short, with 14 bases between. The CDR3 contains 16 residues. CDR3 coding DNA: TGCGCCAGCAGCCAAGGAGGGAATGATTATACCGGGGAGCTGTTTTTT. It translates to CASSQGGNDYTGELFF.

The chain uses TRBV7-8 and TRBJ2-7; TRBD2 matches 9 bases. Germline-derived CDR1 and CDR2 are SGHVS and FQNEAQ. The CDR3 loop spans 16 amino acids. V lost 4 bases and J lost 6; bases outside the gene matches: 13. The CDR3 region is CASSSKVSGSSGEQYF. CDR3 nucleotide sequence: TGTGCCAGCAGCTCCAAAGTTAGCGGGAGTAGTGGCGAGCAGTACTTC.

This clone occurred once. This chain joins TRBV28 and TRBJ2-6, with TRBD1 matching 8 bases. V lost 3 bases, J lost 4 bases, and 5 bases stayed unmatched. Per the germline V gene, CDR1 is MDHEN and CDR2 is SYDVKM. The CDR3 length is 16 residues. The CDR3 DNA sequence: TGTGCCAGCAGTTTCCCCCAGGGGGCAGGGGCCAACGTCCTGACTTTC. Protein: CASSFPQGAGANVLTF.

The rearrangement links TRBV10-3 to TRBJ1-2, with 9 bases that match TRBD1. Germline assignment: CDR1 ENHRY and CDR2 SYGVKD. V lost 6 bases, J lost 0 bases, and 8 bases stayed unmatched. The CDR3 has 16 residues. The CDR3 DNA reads TGTGCCATCAGCTATGGGACAGGGAGATCTAACTATGGCTACACCTTC. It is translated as CAISYGTGRSNYGYTF.

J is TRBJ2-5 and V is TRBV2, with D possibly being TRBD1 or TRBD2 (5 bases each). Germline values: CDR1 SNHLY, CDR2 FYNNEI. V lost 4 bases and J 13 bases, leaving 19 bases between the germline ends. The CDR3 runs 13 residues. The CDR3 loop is CASSGDGQETMYF. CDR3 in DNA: TGTGCCAGCAGTGGGGACGGACAAGAGACGATGTACTTC.

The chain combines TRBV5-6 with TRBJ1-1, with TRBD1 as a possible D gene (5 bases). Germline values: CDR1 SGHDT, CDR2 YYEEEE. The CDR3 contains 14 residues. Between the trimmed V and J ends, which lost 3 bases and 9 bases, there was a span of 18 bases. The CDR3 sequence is CASSSQLSAGQAFF. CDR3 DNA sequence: TGTGCCAGCAGCTCCCAACTCTCGGCAGGGCAAGCTTTCTTT.

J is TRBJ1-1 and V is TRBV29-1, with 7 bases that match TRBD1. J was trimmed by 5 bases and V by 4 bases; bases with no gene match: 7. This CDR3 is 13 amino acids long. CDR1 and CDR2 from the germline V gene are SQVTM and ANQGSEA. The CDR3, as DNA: TGCAGCGTTGCCAGGGGGTATAAGACTGAAGCTTTCTTT. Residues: CSVARGYKTEAFF. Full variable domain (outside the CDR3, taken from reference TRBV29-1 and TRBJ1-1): SAVISQKPSRDICQRGTSLTIQCQVDSQVTMMFWYRQQPGQSLTLIATANQGSEATYESGFVIDKFPISRPNLTFSTLTVSNMSPEDSSIYLCSVARGYKTEAFFGQGTRLTVV.

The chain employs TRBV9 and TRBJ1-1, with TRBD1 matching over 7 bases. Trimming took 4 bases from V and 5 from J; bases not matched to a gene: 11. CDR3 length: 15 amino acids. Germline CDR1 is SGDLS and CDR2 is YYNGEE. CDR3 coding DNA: TGTGCCAGCAGCCCGTCGACAGGGCGGGAGACTGAAGCTTTCTTT. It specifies CASSPSTGRETEAFF.

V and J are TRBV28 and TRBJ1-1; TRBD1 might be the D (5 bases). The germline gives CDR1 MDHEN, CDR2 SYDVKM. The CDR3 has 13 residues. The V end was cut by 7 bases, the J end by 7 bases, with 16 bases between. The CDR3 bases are TGTGCCAGCACCGACTCAGGGAAGGTTGAAGCTTTCTTT. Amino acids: CASTDSGKVEAFF.

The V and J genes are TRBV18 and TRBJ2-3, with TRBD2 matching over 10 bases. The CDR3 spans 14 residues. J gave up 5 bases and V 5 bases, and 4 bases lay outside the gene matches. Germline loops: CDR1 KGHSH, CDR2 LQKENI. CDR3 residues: CASSSLAGIDTQYF. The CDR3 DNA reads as TGTGCCAGCTCATCACTAGCGGGAATAGATACGCAGTATTTT.

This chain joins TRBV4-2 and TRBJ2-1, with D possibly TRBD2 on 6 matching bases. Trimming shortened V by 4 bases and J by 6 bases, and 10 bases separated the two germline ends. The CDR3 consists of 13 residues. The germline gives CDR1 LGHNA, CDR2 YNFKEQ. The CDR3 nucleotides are TGTGCCAGCAGCCGACTGACTAGCAATGAGCAGTTCTTC. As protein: CASSRLTSNEQFF.

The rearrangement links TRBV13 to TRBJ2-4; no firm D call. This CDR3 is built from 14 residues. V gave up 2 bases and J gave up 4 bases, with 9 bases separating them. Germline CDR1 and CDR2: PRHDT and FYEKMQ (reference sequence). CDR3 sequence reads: CASSLSLRKNIQYF. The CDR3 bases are TGTGCCAGCAGCTTATCTCTCCGGAAAAACATTCAGTACTTC.

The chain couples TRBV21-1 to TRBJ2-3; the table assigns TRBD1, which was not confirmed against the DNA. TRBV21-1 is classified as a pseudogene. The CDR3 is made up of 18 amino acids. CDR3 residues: CVSSSRPLQGIRTDTQYF. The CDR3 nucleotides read TGTGTCAGCAGCTCCCGCCCGTTACAGGGGATCCGCACAGATACGCAGTATTTT.

This chain's CDR3 is CASSAPSGRGTDTQYF. In DNA, the CDR3 is TGTGCCAGCAGCGCCCCTAGCGGGAGGGGAACAGATACGCAGTATTTT. The V gene is TRBV9, the J gene TRBJ2-3; 12 bases line up with TRBD2. Germline V gene data show CDR1 as SGDLS and CDR2 as YYNGEE. The CDR3 length is 16 residues. J lost 3 bases, V lost 3 bases, and 5 bases had no gene match.

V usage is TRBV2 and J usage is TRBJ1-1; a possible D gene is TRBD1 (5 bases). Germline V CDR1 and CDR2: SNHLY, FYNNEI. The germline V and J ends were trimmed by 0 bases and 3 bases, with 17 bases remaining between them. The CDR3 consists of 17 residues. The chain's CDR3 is CASSEARAGRTDTEAFF. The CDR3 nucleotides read TGTGCCAGCAGTGAAGCGAGGGCAGGGCGGACGGACACTGAAGCTTTCTTT.

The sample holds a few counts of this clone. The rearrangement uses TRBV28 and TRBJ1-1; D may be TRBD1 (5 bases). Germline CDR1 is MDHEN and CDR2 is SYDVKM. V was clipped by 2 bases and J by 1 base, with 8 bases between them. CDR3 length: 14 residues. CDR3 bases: TGTGCCAGCAGTTTAGTGGGGGGGAACACTGAAGCTTTCTTT. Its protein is CASSLVGGNTEAFF.

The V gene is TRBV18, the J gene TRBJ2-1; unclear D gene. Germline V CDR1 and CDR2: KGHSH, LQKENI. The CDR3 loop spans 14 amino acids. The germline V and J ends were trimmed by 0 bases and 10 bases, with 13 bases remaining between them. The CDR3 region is CASSPPSEIKEQFF. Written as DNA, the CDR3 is TGTGCCAGCTCACCACCTTCAGAGATTAAGGAGCAGTTCTTC.

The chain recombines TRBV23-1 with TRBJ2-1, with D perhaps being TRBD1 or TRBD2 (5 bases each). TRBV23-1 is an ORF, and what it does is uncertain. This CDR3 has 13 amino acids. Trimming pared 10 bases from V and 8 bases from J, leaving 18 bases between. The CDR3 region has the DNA TGCGCCAATCCCGGGACCCTCGGCGATGAGCAGTTCTTC. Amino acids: CANPGTLGDEQFF.

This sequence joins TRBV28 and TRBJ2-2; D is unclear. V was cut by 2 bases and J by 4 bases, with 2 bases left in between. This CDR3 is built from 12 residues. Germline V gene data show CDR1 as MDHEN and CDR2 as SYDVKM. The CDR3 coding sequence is TGTGCCAGCAGTTTACCCACCGGGGAGCTGTTTTTT. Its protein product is CASSLPTGELFF.

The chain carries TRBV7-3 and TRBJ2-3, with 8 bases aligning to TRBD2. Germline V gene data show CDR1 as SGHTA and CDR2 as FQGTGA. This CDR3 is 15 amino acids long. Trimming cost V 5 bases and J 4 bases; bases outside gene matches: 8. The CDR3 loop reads CASSQQGAGADTQYF. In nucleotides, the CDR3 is TGTGCCAGCAGCCAACAGGGAGCGGGGGCAGATACGCAGTATTTT.

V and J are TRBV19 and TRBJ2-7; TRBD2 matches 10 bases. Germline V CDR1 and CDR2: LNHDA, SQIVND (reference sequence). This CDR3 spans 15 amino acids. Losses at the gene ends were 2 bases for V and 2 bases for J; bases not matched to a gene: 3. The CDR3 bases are TGTGCCAGTAGTATAATAGCGGGAGGACCCTACGAGCAGTACTTC. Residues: CASSIIAGGPYEQYF.